Shown below are 2 T cell receptor beta chains from a single sample sequenced in a study of Graves' ophthalmopathy and Graves' hyperthyroidism. The sequenced template was RNA, covering the TCR beta CDR3 region. Investigators did first-round RT-PCR with HTBI primers, then second-round multiplex PCR. In TCRdb, the multiplex PCR reads were re-called with MiXCR into one record per CDR3 protein. In the table there are about 1.2 million distinct CDR3 sequences, 35% to 40% of which are singletons. Sequenced input: peripheral blood or thyroid tissue (not recorded which). The source is an adult man with Graves' hyperthyroidism.

This chain links TRBV7-9 with TRBJ2-5; 14 bases agree with TRBD2. Germline CDR1 is SEHNR and CDR2 is FQNEAQ (reference sequence). The CDR3 is made up of 18 amino acids. V was pared by 6 bases and J by 5 bases, with 14 bases of the junction left unmatched. Here the CDR3 DNA reads TGTGCCAGCAGTTCGACTAGCGGGAGGGAAACAGGGGTGGAGACCCAGTACTTC. It translates to CASSSTSGRETGVETQYF.

CDR3 DNA sequence: TGTGCCAGCAGCACCAGCCCCACAGGGTTCGACCATGGCTACACCTTC. Its protein is CASSTSPTGFDHGYTF. This rearrangement joins TRBV11-1 to TRBJ1-2; TRBD1 might be the D (6 bases). The ends were cut back, 5 bases at V and 6 bases at J, with 22 bases in the middle. This CDR3 is built from 16 residues. Germline CDR1 is SGHAT and CDR2 is FQDESV (reference sequence).